A selection of T cell receptor beta chains follows, all from one sample in a study of cytomegalovirus exposure and HLA in healthy donors. Libraries were prepared by immunoSEQ multiplex PCR; TCRdb keeps only in-frame clonotypes and omits some of them. This sample has about 120,000 clones, with roughly nine tenths found just once. The sample was PBMCs. These receptors were obtained from a woman younger than 30 in good health and CMV-seronegative. The CDR3 runs from the conserved cysteine through the conserved F or W. A D gene is named only where the DNA matches it firmly. Where a row states a size, it is once, few, many or the class of an expanded clone; other rows omit it.

J gene | V gene | clone size | D gene | CDR3 DNA | CDR3 protein
TRBJ2-1 | TRBV10-2 | NA | TRBD1 | TGCGCCAGCCAGGGGGACAGAGAATACAATGAGCAGTTCTTC | CASQGDREYNEQFF
TRBJ1-2 | TRBV5-4 | once | NA | TGTGCCAGCAGCCAAGAGGGCCCGGGAGGGGCAGATGGCTACACCTTC | CASSQEGPGGADGYTF
TRBJ2-2 | TRBV5-1 | once | TRBD2 | TGCGCCAGCAGCTTGTTGGCGGGGGAGTCCGGGGAGCTGTTTTTT | CASSLLAGESGELFF
TRBJ2-7 | TRBV7-3 | NA | TRBD2 | TGTGCCAGCAGCTCCAACCCTAGCGGCTCCTACGAGCAGTACTTC | CASSSNPSGSYEQYF
TRBJ1-1 | TRBV10-3 | NA | NA | TGTGCCATCAGTGTCGGAGGGAACACTGAAGCTTTCTTT | CAISVGGNTEAFF
TRBJ2-7 | TRBV29-1 | NA | TRBD1 | TGCAGCGTTGAAAAGACCCCAAATCCGGGACAGCATAGCTACGAGCAGTACTTC | CSVEKTPNPGQHSYEQYF
TRBJ1-5 | TRBV6-1 | NA | TRBD1 | TGTGCCAGCAGTGTTTGGCTTGGAGGACAGGGGAGCAATCAGCCCCAGCATTTT | CASSVWLGGQGSNQPQHF
TRBJ2-7 | TRBV10-1 | NA | NA | TGCGCCAGCAGTGAGTCTTGGGCAGGGGACTACGAGCAGTACTTC | CASSESWAGDYEQYF
TRBJ2-7 | TRBV6-5 | NA | NA | TGTGCCAGCAGTTCCCCCAGGGGCTACGAGCAGTACTTC | CASSSPRGYEQYF
TRBJ2-1 | TRBV7-9 | NA | NA | TGTGCCAGCTACTCTACAGGGGGGGTACGGTACAATGAGCAGTTCTTC | CASYSTGGVRYNEQFF
TRBJ1-4 | TRBV5-1 | medium-sized | TRBD1 | TGCGCCAGCAGCTCCCAGGGGGTGGGAAATGAAAAACTGTTTTTT | CASSSQGVGNEKLFF
TRBJ2-2 | TRBV27 | NA | NA | TGTGCCAGCAGACAAAAGATACGGGGACACCTGAACACCGGGGAGCTGTTTTTT | CASRQKIRGHLNTGELFF
TRBJ2-1 | TRBV5-1 | once | TRBD2 | TGCGCCACCAGCCTAGCGGGGGGGTACAATGAGCAGTTCTTC | CATSLAGGYNEQFF
TRBJ2-3 | TRBV16 | NA | TRBD2 | TGTGCCAGCAGCCAATCAGCGCCTAGCGGGGGAACAGATACGCAGTATTTT | CASSQSAPSGGTDTQYF
TRBJ2-7 | TRBV7-8 | few | NA | TGTGCCAGCAGCTTAGGTATTAAGTCACAGGGCACCTACGAGCAGTACTTC | CASSLGIKSQGTYEQYF
TRBJ2-5 | TRBV2 | NA | NA | TGTGCCAGCCTCAGGGGACGCGGGACCCAGTACTTC | CASLRGRGTQYF
TRBJ2-4 | TRBV10-2 | NA | TRBD1 | TGCGCCAGCAGGACGGGACAGGGTGACATTCAGTACTTC | CASRTGQGDIQYF
TRBJ2-7 | TRBV18 | NA | TRBD2 | TGTGCCAGCTCACCCACAAGTGGACCGGGGGGCGAGCAGTACTTC | CASSPTSGPGGEQYF
TRBJ1-2 | TRBV19 | NA | NA | TGTGCCAGTAGTATCGAGGGCGGTTTACCGGACACCTTC | CASSIEGGLPDTF
TRBJ1-2 | TRBV5-1 | NA | TRBD1 | TGCGCCAGCAGCGCGGGGACAGGGACGGCTGGCTACACCTTC | CASSAGTGTAGYTF
TRBJ2-1 | TRBV10-3 | NA | NA | TGTGCCATCTCCTCTTACATCAATGAGCAGTTCTTC | CAISSYINEQFF
TRBJ1-6 | TRBV9 | NA | TRBD1 | TGTGCCAGCAGCGTAGAGGGGGGGACAGGACTTTTACCCCTCCACTTT | CASSVEGGTGLLPLHF
TRBJ1-3 | TRBV6-5 | once | NA | TGTGCCAGCAGTTACTCAGGAGATGGAAACACCATATATTTT | CASSYSGDGNTIYF
TRBJ2-3 | TRBV18 | once | NA | TGTGCCAGCTCACCAGCAGGGGCAAAGGCAGATACGCAGTATTTT | CASSPAGAKADTQYF
TRBJ1-5 | TRBV7-2 | NA | TRBD1 | TGTGCCAGCAGCGGACAGGGTGGGCAGCCCCAGCATTTT | CASSGQGGQPQHF
TRBJ2-5 | TRBV2 | NA | TRBD1 | TGTGCCAGCACCGGACAGGAGCAAGAGACCCAGTACTTC | CASTGQEQETQYF
TRBJ1-1 | TRBV9 | NA | NA | TGTGCCAGCAGCGTAGTTAGGAACACTGAAGCTTTCTTT | CASSVVRNTEAFF
TRBJ2-1 | TRBV11-3 | NA | NA | TGTGCCAGCAGCCCAGACCCCGGGGTCTATGAGCAGTTCTTC | CASSPDPGVYEQFF
TRBJ1-1 | TRBV19 | NA | TRBD1 | TGTGCCAGTAGTCCTCAGGGGGGTCACACTGAAGCTTTCTTT | CASSPQGGHTEAFF
TRBJ1-4 | TRBV5-1 | NA | TRBD1 | TGCGCCAGCAGCCGGACAGGGTTTGGGGAAAAACTGTTTTTT | CASSRTGFGEKLFF
TRBJ2-7 | TRBV10-2 | NA | NA | TGCGCCAGCAGTGCTGCCTACGAGCAGTACTTC | CASSAAYEQYF
TRBJ1-4 | TRBV21-1 | NA | NA | TGTGCCAGCAGCAGAAGTACGGGTGACCGCCATGAAAAACTGTTTTTT | CASSRSTGDRHEKLFF
TRBJ1-2 | TRBV5-1 | NA | NA | TGCGCCAGCAGGTACAGGGAGGGGGACTATGGCTACACCTTC | CASRYREGDYGYTF
TRBJ2-5 | TRBV9 | NA | TRBD2 | TGTGCCAGCAGTGTGGCGGGGGGGACAGCCATAGAGACCCAGTACTTC | CASSVAGGTAIETQYF
TRBJ2-7 | TRBV6-1 | NA | NA | TGTGCCAGCAGTGAAGCGGGCAGGGGCTACGAGCAGTACTTC | CASSEAGRGYEQYF
TRBJ2-3 | TRBV4-1 | NA | NA | TGCGCCAGCAGCCAAGAGAGGACTAGCACAGATACGCAGTATTTT | CASSQERTSTDTQYF
TRBJ1-4 | TRBV18 | NA | NA | TGTGCCAGCTCACGACAGGCGGAAAATAATGAAAAACTGTTTTTT | CASSRQAENNEKLFF
TRBJ2-2 | TRBV27 | NA | NA | TGTGCCAGCAGTTTCCTAGCGCCAAGGGAGCTGTTTTTT | CASSFLAPRELFF
TRBJ2-3 | TRBV15 | NA | TRBD1 | TGTGCCACCAGAAGCCCGGGTATGCTGGGACAGGCCTACACAGATACGCAGTATTTT | CATRSPGMLGQAYTDTQYF
TRBJ2-2 | TRBV2 | NA | NA | TGTGCCAGCAGTGTCCAGGTCGGCACCGGGGAGCTGTTTTTT | CASSVQVGTGELFF
TRBJ2-7 | TRBV6-5 | NA | NA | TGTGCCAGCAGTCCCACGACACCATCGGGGGAGCAGTACTTC | CASSPTTPSGEQYF
TRBJ1-2 | TRBV6-1 | NA | NA | TGTGCCAGCAGACCGGACATTAACTATGGCTACACCTTC | CASRPDINYGYTF
TRBJ1-1 | TRBV5-1 | NA | NA | TGCGCCAGCAGCTTGGGACCTCAGGGGAGTGTTGAAGCTTTCTTT | CASSLGPQGSVEAFF
TRBJ2-3 | TRBV4-2 | NA | NA | TGTGCCAGCAGTCACATGGACACCAGGGGAGATACGCAGTATTTT | CASSHMDTRGDTQYF
TRBJ1-5 | TRBV18 | NA | NA | TGTGCCAGCTCACCAAAATCCAACAGGGCCAATCAGCCCCAGCATTTT | CASSPKSNRANQPQHF
TRBJ2-3 | TRBV6-5 | NA | TRBD2 | TGTGCCAGCAGTTTCGTGATCGGGGGGGCAGATACGCAGTATTTT | CASSFVIGGADTQYF
TRBJ2-7 | TRBV18 | NA | NA | TGTGCCAGCTCACCAAAGACTGGGGAGCACGAGCAGTACTTC | CASSPKTGEHEQYF
TRBJ2-5 | TRBV29-1 | once | TRBD2 | TGCAGCGTCCGACCCTTAGCGGGGCCGGGGGAGACCCAGTACTTC | CSVRPLAGPGETQYF
TRBJ2-1 | TRBV10-3 | NA | TRBD2 | TGTGCCATCAGTCTCGCCCGCGGGGGGGCCCGTAATGAGCAGTTCTTC | CAISLARGGARNEQFF
TRBJ1-3 | TRBV5-4 | NA | NA | TGTGCCAGCAGCTACCCGAGCTCTGGAAACACCATATATTTT | CASSYPSSGNTIYF
TRBJ2-1 | TRBV7-8 | NA | TRBD1 | TGTGCCAGCCAGGGGGCGGGCCATAAAACAAGAAACAATGAGCAGTTCTTC | CASQGAGHKTRNNEQFF
TRBJ2-5 | TRBV10-3 | NA | TRBD1 | TGTGCCATCAGTGAGGGACAGGGGAGAGAGACCCAGTACTTC | CAISEGQGRETQYF
TRBJ1-4 | TRBV4-1 | NA | NA | TGCGCCAGCAGACTCGAGGAGGCTAATGAAAAACTGTTTTTT | CASRLEEANEKLFF